Listed here are 29 T cell receptor beta chains from one sample, sequenced in a study of blood T cell repertoires in COVID-19. Sequenced by immunoSEQ multiplex PCR; TCRdb stores in-frame clones only, minus some. The repertoire includes about 150,000 clones, over 70% of them detected once, and more than 40% sits in the top ten. The sample consisted of peripheral blood. Every receptor here comes from a human donor in a cohort sampled during active COVID-19.

The chain uses TRBV18 and TRBJ1-2; 10 bases map to TRBD1. The CDR3 sequence is 14 residues long. J was trimmed by 7 bases and V by 2 bases; bases with no gene match: 4. From germline, CDR1 is KGHSH and CDR2 LQKENI. The CDR3 bases are TGTGCCAGCTCACCAGGGACAGGGGTGGCTGGCTACACCTTC. Translating it yields CASSPGTGVAGYTF.

The chain links TRBV1 to TRBJ2-7; TRBD1, the table's D call, lacks a check against the DNA. TRBV1 constitutes a pseudogene. The CDR3 length is 15 residues. The CDR3 loop reads CTSSQAEGASYEQYF. The CDR3 nucleotides read TGCACCAGCAGCCAAGCTGAAGGGGCGTCCTACGAGCAGTACTTC.

The genes are TRBV10-1 and TRBJ2-7; 7 nucleotides match TRBD1. The CDR3 consists of 12 residues. V dropped 6 bases and J dropped 4; count of bases not matched to a gene: 3. Germline CDR1 is WNHNN and CDR2 is SYGVQD (reference sequence). The chain's CDR3 is CASRTRGYEQYF. CDR3 in DNA: TGCGCCAGCAGGACCAGGGGGTACGAGCAGTACTTC.

The chain recombines TRBV2 with TRBJ1-4, with 8 bases that match TRBD1. Germline V gives CDR1 SNHLY, CDR2 FYNNEI. This CDR3 has 15 amino acids. V gave up 6 bases and J gave up 6 bases; unmatched junction bases: 9. CDR3 region: CASRYRTGRDEKLFF. CDR3 DNA sequence: TGTGCCAGCAGATATAGGACAGGGAGGGATGAAAAACTGTTTTTT.

This clone was seen just once. The chain couples TRBV10-2 to TRBJ2-2; 12 bases fit TRBD2. Germline V gives CDR1 WSHSY, CDR2 SAAADI. There are 17 residues in the CDR3. J gave up 3 bases and V 7 bases, and 9 bases lay outside the gene matches. CDR3 sequence: CASKASGRAGDTGELFF. CDR3 nucleotides: TGCGCCAGCAAGGCTAGCGGGAGGGCCGGCGACACCGGGGAGCTGTTTTTT.

The chain carries TRBV7-9 and TRBJ1-2; TRBD1 is a possible D gene (5 bases). Germline values: CDR1 SEHNR, CDR2 FQNEAQ (reference sequence). Trimming removed 1 base at V and 7 bases at J, with 10 bases between. The CDR3 contains 13 residues. The CDR3 nucleotides are TGTGCCAGCAGCTTAGAGGGGTTCTTTGGCTACACCTTC. It encodes CASSLEGFFGYTF.

CDR3 in DNA: TGTGCCAACCAAGGGGAGGGGACTGAAGCTTTCTTT. This sequence encodes CANQGEGTEAFF. The rearrangement uses TRBV11-2 and TRBJ1-1, with a tentative D call TRBD1 (5 bases). Trimming removed 10 bases from V and 5 bases from J, with 14 bases in between. The CDR3 totals 12 residues. Germline V gene sequence: CDR1 SGHAT, CDR2 FQNNGV.

On this clone itself: Additional DNA sequences in this sample encode the identical CDR3. The rearrangement uses TRBV5-1 and TRBJ2-3; D possibly corresponds to TRBD1 (6 bases). Trimming took 1 base from V and 2 from J, leaving 8 bases between them. The CDR3 consists of 14 residues. CDR1 SGHRS and CDR2 YFSETQ come from the germline V gene. This CDR3 reads CASSLQGSTDTQYF. DNA of the CDR3: TGCGCCAGCAGCTTGCAGGGGTCCACAGATACGCAGTATTTT.

The chain carries TRBV5-1 and TRBJ2-2; TRBD1 matches at 7 bases. From germline, CDR1 is SGHRS and CDR2 YFSETQ. CDR3 length equals 15 residues. Trimming at V came to 4 bases and at J to 1 base, leaving 4 bases not matched to a gene. CDR3 sequence reads: CASSPRQGNTGELFF. The CDR3 region has the DNA TGCGCCAGCAGCCCCCGACAGGGGAACACCGGGGAGCTGTTTTTT.

The chain's CDR3 is CASSSSDRSTDTQYF. The CDR3 DNA sequence: TGCGCCAGCAGCTCAAGCGACCGAAGCACAGATACGCAGTATTTT. This rearrangement joins TRBV4-3 to TRBJ2-3; D gene ambiguous. Trimming left V 5 bases short and J 0 bases short, with 12 bases between. The CDR3 runs to 15 residues. Per germline, CDR1 LGHNA and CDR2 YSLEER.

This chain uses TRBV7-2 with TRBJ2-1; D gene unclear. The V gene's germline CDR1 is SGHTA and CDR2 FQGNSA. There are 15 residues in the CDR3. Trimming removed 3 bases at V and 0 bases at J, with 9 bases between. CDR3: CASSFAYSSYNEQFF. In nucleotides, the CDR3 is TGTGCCAGCAGCTTTGCTTACAGCTCCTACAATGAGCAGTTCTTC.

The chain has TRBV12-5 and TRBJ2-5, with 15 bases identical to TRBD2. Germline CDR1 and CDR2: LGHNT and FRNRAP. The CDR3 length is 16 residues. With V trimmed by 6 bases and J by 2 bases, 4 bases remained unmatched. This chain's CDR3 is CASGKGLAGGQETQYF. The DNA for the CDR3 is TGTGCTAGTGGAAAGGGACTAGCGGGGGGACAAGAGACCCAGTACTTC.

CDR3 residues: CASSPDRDYGYTF. CDR3 DNA sequence: TGTGCCAGCAGCCCCGACAGGGACTATGGCTACACCTTC. The V gene is TRBV11-2, the J gene TRBJ1-2; 7 nucleotides match TRBD1. V lost 5 bases and J lost 3; bases outside the gene matches: 3. The germline gives CDR1 SGHAT, CDR2 FQNNGV. The CDR3 covers 13 residues.

The sample holds one count of this clone. The V and J genes are TRBV11-3 and TRBJ2-3, with 7 positions matching TRBD1. Germline CDR1 and CDR2: SGHNT and YENEEA. With V trimmed by 5 bases and J by 4 bases, 9 bases remained unmatched. This CDR3 is 15 amino acids long. CDR3 region: CASSTTGVGPDTQYF. The CDR3 nucleotides are TGTGCCAGCAGCACAACAGGGGTTGGCCCAGATACGCAGTATTTT.

V usage is TRBV9 and J usage is TRBJ2-2; D ambiguous. The CDR3 totals 13 residues. Deletions cut 0 bases from V and 5 bases from J, with 5 bases between. CDR1 is SGDLS and CDR2 is YYNGEE in the germline V gene. This CDR3 is CASSVVETGELFF. In DNA form, the CDR3 reads TGTGCCAGCAGCGTAGTCGAGACCGGGGAGCTGTTTTTT.

The rearrangement joins TRBV5-1 to TRBJ2-3, with D perhaps matching TRBD1 (5 bases). V lost 1 base to trimming and J lost 0 bases, with 9 bases between them. The V gene's germline CDR1 is SGHRS and CDR2 YFSETQ. CDR3 length: 15 residues. CDR3 sequence reads: CASSLWGSSTDTQYF. CDR3 sequence (DNA): TGCGCCAGCAGCTTGTGGGGCTCTAGCACAGATACGCAGTATTTT.

This CDR3 reads CASSPETGQDTQYF. The CDR3 DNA sequence: TGTGCCAGCTCCCCCGAGACAGGCCAAGATACGCAGTATTTT. V gene TRBV18 combines with J gene TRBJ2-3, with a weak D call TRBD1 (6 bases). The germline V gene encodes CDR1 KGHSH and CDR2 LQKENI. V was trimmed by 6 bases and J by 5 bases, leaving 15 bases between them. This CDR3 has 14 residues.

The rearrangement uses TRBV19 and TRBJ2-5, with 8 bases fitting TRBD2. The germline V gene encodes CDR1 LNHDA and CDR2 SQIVND (reference sequence). J lost 2 bases, V lost 7 bases, and 6 bases had no gene match. CDR3 length: 14 amino acids. Here the CDR3 DNA reads TGTGCCAGTAAAAAACGGGGGGGGCAAGAGACCCAGTACTTC. This encodes CASKKRGGQETQYF.

This sequence joins TRBV19 and TRBJ2-2; TRBD2 matches at 7 bases. The CDR3 is made up of 15 amino acids. Germline loops: CDR1 LNHDA, CDR2 SQIVND (reference sequence). V lost 3 bases to trimming and J lost 4 bases; unmatched junction nucleotides: 5. The CDR3 loop reads CASSIQRGTTGELFF. CDR3 nucleotides: TGTGCCAGTAGTATCCAGCGGGGAACCACCGGGGAGCTGTTTTTT.

The chain links TRBV9 to TRBJ2-3; TRBD2 agrees at 8 bases. The junction had 5 bases not matched to a gene; V was cut back by 4 bases and J by 1 base. The CDR3 covers 15 residues. Germline CDR1 and CDR2: SGDLS and YYNGEE. CDR3 nucleotides: TGTGCCAGCAGCCTGAGCGGGAGAGGCACAGATACGCAGTATTTT. Its protein is CASSLSGRGTDTQYF. Using reference TRBV9 and TRBJ2-3 for the parts outside the CDR3, the full variable domain is DSGVTQTPKHLITATGQRVTLRCSPRSGDLSVYWYQQSLDQGLQFLIQYYNGEERAKGNILERFSAQQFPDLHSELNLSSLELGDSALYFCASSLSGRGTDTQYFGPGTRLTVL.

The chain uses TRBV10-3 and TRBJ1-1, with 7 bases aligning to TRBD1. The V and J ends lost 6 bases and 3 bases, in that order; junction bases with no gene match: 4. The germline V gene has CDR1 ENHRY and CDR2 SYGVKD. The CDR3 extends over 13 amino acids. DNA for the CDR3: TGTGCCATCAGACCCGACAGGGACACTGAAGCTTTCTTT. The encoded protein is CAIRPDRDTEAFF.

The V call is TRBV6-5, the J call TRBJ1-1; D perhaps matches TRBD1 (5 bases). V was clipped by 6 bases and J by 4 bases, with 12 bases between them. The CDR3 runs 13 residues. Germline loops: CDR1 MNHEY, CDR2 SVGAGI. The CDR3 reads CASSTRGGTEAFF. As DNA, the CDR3 is TGTGCCAGCAGCACAAGGGGAGGCACTGAAGCTTTCTTT.

The chain carries TRBV18 and TRBJ2-2, with TRBD2 identical over 8 bases. From germline, CDR1 is KGHSH and CDR2 LQKENI. There are 17 residues in the CDR3. J was trimmed by 0 bases and V by 5 bases; bases with no gene match: 8. The CDR3 sequence is CASSSLIGRANTGELFF. The CDR3 nucleotides are TGTGCCAGCTCATCCCTAATCGGGAGGGCGAACACCGGGGAGCTGTTTTTT.

The chain combines TRBV19 with TRBJ1-4; D perhaps matches TRBD1 (5 bases). The CDR3 extends over 14 amino acids. Trimming pared 4 bases from V and 7 bases from J, leaving 13 bases between. Germline CDR1 and CDR2: LNHDA and SQIVND (reference sequence). The CDR3 loop reads CASSTTGWGEKLFF. Here the CDR3 DNA reads TGTGCCAGTAGTACCACAGGCTGGGGTGAAAAACTGTTTTTT.

The rearrangement joins TRBV6-1 to TRBJ2-1, with 8 bases aligning to TRBD1. The CDR3 runs to 15 residues. Germline V gene lookup returns CDR1 MNHNS and CDR2 SASEGT. The junction had 9 bases not matched to a gene; V was cut back by 3 bases and J by 8 bases. CDR3 nucleotide sequence: TGTGCCAGCAGTGAGTCGACAGGGGATTTTGATGAGCAGTTCTTC. Its protein is CASSESTGDFDEQFF.

This clone was counted a single time. Other DNA sequences in this sample translate to the same CDR3. The chain joins TRBV12-3 or TRBV12-4 to TRBJ1-1, with TRBD1 as a possible D gene (5 bases). The V end lost 6 bases, the J end lost 0 bases, and 8 bases lay between the germline ends. CDR3 length: 13 residues. The CDR3 region has the DNA TGTGCCAGCAGCCCACAGGTGAACACTGAAGCTTTCTTT. Translating gives CASSPQVNTEAFF.

The gene calls are TRBV5-1 and TRBJ1-4; unclear D gene. Germline V gene lookup returns CDR1 SGHRS and CDR2 YFSETQ. The CDR3 sequence is 13 residues long. The germline V and J ends were trimmed by 4 bases and 5 bases, with 9 bases remaining between them. This CDR3 is CASSPGSNEKLFF. The CDR3 coding sequence is TGCGCCAGCAGCCCGGGATCCAATGAAAAACTGTTTTTT. Full variable domain (outside the CDR3, taken from reference TRBV5-1 and TRBJ1-4): KAGVTQTPRYLIKTRGQQVTLSCSPISGHRSVSWYQQTPGQGLQFLFEYFSETQRNKGNFPGRFSGRQFSNSRSEMNVSTLELGDSALYLCASSPGSNEKLFFGSGTQLSVL.

The CDR3 region is CASSLWLSPHSGNTGELFF. Written as DNA, the CDR3 is TGTGCCAGCAGCTTATGGCTTTCCCCCCACAGCGGGAACACCGGGGAGCTGTTTTTT. The chain couples TRBV7-9 to TRBJ2-2, with D possibly being TRBD2 (5 bases). Per the germline V gene, CDR1 is SEHNR and CDR2 is FQNEAQ (reference sequence). Between the trimmed V and J ends, which lost 2 bases and 1 base, there was a span of 20 bases. This CDR3 spans 19 amino acids.

The rearrangement links TRBV7-2 to TRBJ1-2; 9 positions agree with TRBD1. Germline lookup yields CDR1 SGHTA and CDR2 FQGNSA. Trimming at V came to 7 bases and at J to 4 bases, leaving 7 bases not matched to a gene. This CDR3 has 14 residues. CDR3 nucleotides: TGTGCCAGCACCTGGACAGGGGTAGGCTATGGCTACACCTTC. Protein product: CASTWTGVGYGYTF.